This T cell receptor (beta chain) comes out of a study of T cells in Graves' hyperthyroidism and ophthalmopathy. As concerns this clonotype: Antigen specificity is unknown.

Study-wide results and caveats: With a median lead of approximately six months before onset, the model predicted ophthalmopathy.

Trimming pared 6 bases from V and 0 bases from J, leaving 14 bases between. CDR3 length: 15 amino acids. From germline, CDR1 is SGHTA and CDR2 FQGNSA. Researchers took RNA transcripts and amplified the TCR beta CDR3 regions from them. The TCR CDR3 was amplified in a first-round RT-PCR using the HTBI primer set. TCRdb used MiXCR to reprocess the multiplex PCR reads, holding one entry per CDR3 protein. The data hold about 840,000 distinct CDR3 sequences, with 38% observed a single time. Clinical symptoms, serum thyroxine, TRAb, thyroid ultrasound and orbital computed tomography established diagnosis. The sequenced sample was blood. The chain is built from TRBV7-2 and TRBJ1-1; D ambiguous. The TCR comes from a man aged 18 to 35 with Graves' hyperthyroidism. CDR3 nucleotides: TGTGCCAGCAGTCGTCTAGCGGGGATGAACACTGAAGCTTTCTTT. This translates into CASSRLAGMNTEAFF.